This TCR beta chain was sequenced for a study of T cell repertoires in cytomegalovirus infection. TCRdb re-called the reads through MiXCR, storing one row per CDR3 protein. This table has roughly 230,000 distinct CDR3 sequences, over 20% appearing once. This clonotype was detected only a few times. What it recognizes is unknown. The CDR3 has 17 amino acids. With 0 bases clipped from V and 5 bases from J, the junction kept 9 bases outside the gene matches. CDR1 and CDR2 (germline): SNHLY, FYNNEI. The study, taken as a whole, reports: What dominated the ex vivo response were HLA-C-restricted CMV-specific TCR beta clonotypes.

Source material: CD8+ T cells from PBMCs. The origin of this receptor is a human donor in good health (CMV status not recorded). Some clones in this sample may be carry-over from other donors' samples. The V call is TRBV2, the J call TRBJ1-5; TRBD1 matches 8 bases. The CDR3: CASSEAGTGGPYQPQHF. In DNA, the CDR3 is TGTGCCAGCAGTGAAGCAGGGACAGGTGGGCCCTATCAGCCCCAGCATTTT.